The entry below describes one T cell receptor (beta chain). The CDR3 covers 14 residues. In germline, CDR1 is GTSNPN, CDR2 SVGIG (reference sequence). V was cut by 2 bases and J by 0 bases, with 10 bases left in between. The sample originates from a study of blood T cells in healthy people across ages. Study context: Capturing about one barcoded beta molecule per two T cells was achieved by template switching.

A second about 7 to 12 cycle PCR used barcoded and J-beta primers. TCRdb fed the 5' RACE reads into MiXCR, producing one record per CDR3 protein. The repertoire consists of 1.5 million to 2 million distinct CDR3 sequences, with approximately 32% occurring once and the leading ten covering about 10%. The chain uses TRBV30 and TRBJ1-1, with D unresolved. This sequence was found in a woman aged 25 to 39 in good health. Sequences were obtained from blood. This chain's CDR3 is CAWSSTGMNTEAFF. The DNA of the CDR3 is TGTGCCTGGAGTTCGACGGGAATGAACACTGAAGCTTTCTTT.